This T cell receptor beta chain was recorded in a study of T cell repertoires in cytomegalovirus infection. About the research overall: Public TCR beta signatures were indicative of both CMV infection and a matching HLA type.

TCRdb itself ran the reads through MiXCR, one entry per CDR3 protein. The repertoire holds 900,000 to 950,000 distinct CDR3 sequences, with more than 25% as singletons. This clonotype has just a few counts. Its target is unknown. Germline V gene lookup returns CDR1 SEHNR and CDR2 FQNEAQ (reference sequence). The CDR3 has 13 residues. Trimming took 6 bases from V and 6 from J, leaving 14 bases between them. Points from the study as a whole: HLA-C-restricted CMV-specific TCR beta clonotypes were dominant in the ex vivo response.

Sample: cultured CD8+ T cells from PBMCs, taken from culture after CMV antigen stimulation. This sequence originates from a human donor in good health (CMV status not recorded). Some clones in this sample may be carry-over from other donors' samples. This sequence joins TRBV7-9 and TRBJ1-2; D is unresolved. CDR3 loop: CASSRGPEDGYTF. The CDR3 DNA reads as TGTGCCAGCAGTAGAGGACCTGAGGATGGCTACACCTTC.